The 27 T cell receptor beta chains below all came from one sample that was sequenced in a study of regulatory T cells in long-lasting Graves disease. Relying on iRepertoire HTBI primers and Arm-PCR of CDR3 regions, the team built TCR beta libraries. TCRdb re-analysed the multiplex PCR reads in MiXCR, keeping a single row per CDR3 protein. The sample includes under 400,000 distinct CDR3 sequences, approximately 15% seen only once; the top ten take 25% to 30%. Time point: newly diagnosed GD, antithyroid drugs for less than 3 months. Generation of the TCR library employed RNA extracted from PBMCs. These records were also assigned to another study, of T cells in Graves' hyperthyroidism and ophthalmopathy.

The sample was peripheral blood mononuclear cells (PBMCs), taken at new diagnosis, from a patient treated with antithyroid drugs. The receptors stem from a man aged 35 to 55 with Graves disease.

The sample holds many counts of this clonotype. The CDR3 DNA sequence: TGTGCCTGCCGGGGGATTGGGGACGAGCAGTACTTC. It translates to CACRGIGDEQYF. The V call is TRBV30, the J call TRBJ2-7; D might be TRBD2 (6 bases). Germline V lookup: CDR1 GTSNPN, CDR2 SVGIG (reference sequence). This CDR3 is 12 amino acids long. Between the trimmed V and J ends, which lost 6 bases and 5 bases, there was a span of 14 bases.

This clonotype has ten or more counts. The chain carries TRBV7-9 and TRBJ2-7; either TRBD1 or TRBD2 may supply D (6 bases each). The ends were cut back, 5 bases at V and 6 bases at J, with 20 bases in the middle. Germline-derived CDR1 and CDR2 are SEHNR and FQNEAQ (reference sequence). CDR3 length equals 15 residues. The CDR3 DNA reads TGTGCCAGCAGCCCCGGCCGTGGGGGGCCAGTCGAGCAGTACTTC. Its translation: CASSPGRGGPVEQYF.

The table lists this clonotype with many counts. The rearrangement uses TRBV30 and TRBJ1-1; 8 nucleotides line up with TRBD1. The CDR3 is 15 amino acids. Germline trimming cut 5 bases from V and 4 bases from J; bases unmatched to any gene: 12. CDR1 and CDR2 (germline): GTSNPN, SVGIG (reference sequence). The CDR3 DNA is TGTGCCTGGCTAGGCAGGGGGCGAGAGGGCACTGAAGCTTTCTTT. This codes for CAWLGRGREGTEAFF.

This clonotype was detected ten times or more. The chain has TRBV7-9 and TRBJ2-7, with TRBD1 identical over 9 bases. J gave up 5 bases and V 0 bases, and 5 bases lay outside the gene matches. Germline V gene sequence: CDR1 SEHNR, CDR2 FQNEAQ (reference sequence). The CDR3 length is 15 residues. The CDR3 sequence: CASSLAPGQGNEQYF. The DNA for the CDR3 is TGTGCCAGCAGCTTAGCACCGGGACAGGGAAACGAGCAGTACTTC. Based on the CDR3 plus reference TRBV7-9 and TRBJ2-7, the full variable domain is DTGVSQNPRHKITKRGQNVTFRCDPISEHNRLYWYRQTLGQGPEFLTYFQNEAQLEKSRLLSDRFSAERPKGSFSTLEIQRTEQGDSAMYLCASSLAPGQGNEQYFGPGTRLTVT.

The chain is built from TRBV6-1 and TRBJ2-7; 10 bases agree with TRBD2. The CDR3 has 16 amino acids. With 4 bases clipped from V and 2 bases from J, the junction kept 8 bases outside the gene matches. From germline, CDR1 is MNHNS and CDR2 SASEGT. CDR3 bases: TGTGCCAGCAGTGGGTCCCTAGCGGGGGCCCCCTACGAGCAGTACTTC. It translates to CASSGSLAGAPYEQYF.

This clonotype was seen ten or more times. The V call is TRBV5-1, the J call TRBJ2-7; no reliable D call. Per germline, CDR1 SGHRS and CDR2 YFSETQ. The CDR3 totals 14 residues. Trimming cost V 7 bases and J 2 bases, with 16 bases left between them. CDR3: CASANPASAYEQYF. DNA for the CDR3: TGCGCCAGCGCTAACCCGGCATCCGCCTACGAGCAGTACTTC.

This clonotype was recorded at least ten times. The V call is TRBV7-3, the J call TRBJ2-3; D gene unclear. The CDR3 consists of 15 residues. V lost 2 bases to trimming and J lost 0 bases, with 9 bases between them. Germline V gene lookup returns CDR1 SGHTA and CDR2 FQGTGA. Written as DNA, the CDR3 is TGTGCCAGCAGCTTAGGAGCTTCTAGCACAGATACGCAGTATTTT. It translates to CASSLGASSTDTQYF.

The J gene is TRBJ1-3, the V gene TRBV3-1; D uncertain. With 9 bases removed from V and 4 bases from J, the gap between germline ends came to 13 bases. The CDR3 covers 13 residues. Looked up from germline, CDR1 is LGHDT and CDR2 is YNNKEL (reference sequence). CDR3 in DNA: TGTGCCAGTCATCAGGCTGGAGGAAACACCATATATTTT. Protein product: CASHQAGGNTIYF. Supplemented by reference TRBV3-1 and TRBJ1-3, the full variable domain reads DTAVSQTPKYLVTQMGNDKSIKCEQNLGHDTMYWYKQDSKKFLKIMFSYNNKELIINETVPNRFSPKSPDKAHLNLHINSLELGDSAVYFCASHQAGGNTIYFGEGSWLTVV.

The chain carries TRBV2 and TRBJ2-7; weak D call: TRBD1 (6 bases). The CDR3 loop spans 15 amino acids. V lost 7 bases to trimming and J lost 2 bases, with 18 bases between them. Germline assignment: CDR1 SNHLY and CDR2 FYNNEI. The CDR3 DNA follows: TGTGCCAGCAAAGATCCGGGACAACCGCCCTACGAGCAGTACTTC. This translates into CASKDPGQPPYEQYF.

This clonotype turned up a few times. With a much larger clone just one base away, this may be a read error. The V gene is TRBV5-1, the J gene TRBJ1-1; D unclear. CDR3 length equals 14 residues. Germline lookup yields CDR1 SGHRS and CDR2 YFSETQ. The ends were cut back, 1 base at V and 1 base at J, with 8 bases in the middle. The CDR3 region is CASSLIPPNTEAFF. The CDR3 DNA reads TGCGCCAGCAGCTTGATACCGCCGAACACTGAAGCTTTCTTT.

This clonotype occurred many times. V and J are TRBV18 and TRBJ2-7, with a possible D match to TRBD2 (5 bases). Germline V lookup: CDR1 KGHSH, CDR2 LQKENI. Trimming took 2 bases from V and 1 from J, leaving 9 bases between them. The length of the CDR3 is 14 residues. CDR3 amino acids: CASSPGPGSYEQYF. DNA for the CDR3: TGTGCCAGCTCACCAGGGCCGGGGTCCTACGAGCAGTACTTC.

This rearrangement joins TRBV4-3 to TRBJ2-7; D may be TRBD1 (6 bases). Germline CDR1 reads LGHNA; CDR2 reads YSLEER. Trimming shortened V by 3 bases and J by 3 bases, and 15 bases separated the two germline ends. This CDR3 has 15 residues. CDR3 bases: TGCGCCAGCAGCCAGGCCAGGGACATCGGCTACGAGCAGTACTTC. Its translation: CASSQARDIGYEQYF.

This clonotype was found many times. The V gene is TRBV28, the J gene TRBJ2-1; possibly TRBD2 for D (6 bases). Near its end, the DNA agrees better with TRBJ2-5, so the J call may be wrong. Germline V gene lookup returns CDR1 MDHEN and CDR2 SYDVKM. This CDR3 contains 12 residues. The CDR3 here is CASSHLAETQYF. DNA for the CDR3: TGTGCCAGCAGTCATCTAGCGGAGACCCAGTACTTC.

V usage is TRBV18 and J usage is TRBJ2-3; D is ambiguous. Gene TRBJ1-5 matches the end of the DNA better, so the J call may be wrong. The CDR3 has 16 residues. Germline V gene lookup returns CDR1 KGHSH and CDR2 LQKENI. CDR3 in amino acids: CASSPPGYNRPDTQHF. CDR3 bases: TGTGCCAGCTCACCACCCGGGTATAATAGACCGGATACGCAGCATTTT.

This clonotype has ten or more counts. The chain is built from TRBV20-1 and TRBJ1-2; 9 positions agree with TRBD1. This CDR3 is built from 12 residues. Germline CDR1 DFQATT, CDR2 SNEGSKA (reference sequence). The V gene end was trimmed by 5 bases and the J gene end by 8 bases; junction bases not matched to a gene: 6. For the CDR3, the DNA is TGCAGTGCTGGGGGACAGGGCGGCGGCTACACCTTC. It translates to CSAGGQGGGYTF.

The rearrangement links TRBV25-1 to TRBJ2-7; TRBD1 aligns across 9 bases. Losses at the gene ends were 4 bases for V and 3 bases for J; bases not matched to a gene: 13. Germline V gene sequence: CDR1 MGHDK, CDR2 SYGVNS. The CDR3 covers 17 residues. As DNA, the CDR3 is TGTGCCAGCAGTGGGAGCCTCGGGACAGGGATAGGCTACGAGCAGTACTTC. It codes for CASSGSLGTGIGYEQYF.

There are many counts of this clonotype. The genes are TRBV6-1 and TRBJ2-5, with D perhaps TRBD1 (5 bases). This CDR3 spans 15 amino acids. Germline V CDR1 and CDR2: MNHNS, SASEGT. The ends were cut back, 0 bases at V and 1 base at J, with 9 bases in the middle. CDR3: CASSEATGAQETQYF. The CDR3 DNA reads TGTGCCAGCAGTGAAGCAACAGGCGCCCAAGAGACCCAGTACTTC.

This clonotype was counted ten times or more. CDR3 in DNA: TGTGCCAGCAGGAGGGGGCTTGGAGAGACCCAGTACTTC. It codes for CASRRGLGETQYF. The V and J genes are TRBV6-2 or TRBV6-3 and TRBJ2-5; 7 bases are a match to TRBD1. The length of the CDR3 is 13 residues. The V and J ends lost 6 bases and 4 bases, in that order; junction bases with no gene match: 5. CDR1 is MNHEY, CDR2 SVGEGT, per germline.

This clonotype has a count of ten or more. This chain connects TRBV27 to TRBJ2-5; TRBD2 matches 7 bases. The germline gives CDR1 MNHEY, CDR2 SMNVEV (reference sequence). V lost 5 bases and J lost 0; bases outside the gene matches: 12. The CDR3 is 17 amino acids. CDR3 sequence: CASSPLAYGGYQETQYF. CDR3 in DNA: TGTGCCAGCAGTCCACTAGCTTACGGGGGGTACCAAGAGACCCAGTACTTC.

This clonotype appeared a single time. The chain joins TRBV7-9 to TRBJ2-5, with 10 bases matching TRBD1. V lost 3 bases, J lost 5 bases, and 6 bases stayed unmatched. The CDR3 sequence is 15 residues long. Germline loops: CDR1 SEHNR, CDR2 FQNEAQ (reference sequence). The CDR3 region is CASSFRQGAGETQYF. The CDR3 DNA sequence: TGTGCCAGCAGCTTCCGACAGGGGGCCGGCGAGACCCAGTACTTC.

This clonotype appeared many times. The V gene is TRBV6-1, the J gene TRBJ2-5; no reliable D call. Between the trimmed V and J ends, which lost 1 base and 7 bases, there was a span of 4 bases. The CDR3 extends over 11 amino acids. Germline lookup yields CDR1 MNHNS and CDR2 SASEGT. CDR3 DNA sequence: TGTGCCAGCAGTGAAGGGGTGACCCAGTACTTC. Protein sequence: CASSEGVTQYF.

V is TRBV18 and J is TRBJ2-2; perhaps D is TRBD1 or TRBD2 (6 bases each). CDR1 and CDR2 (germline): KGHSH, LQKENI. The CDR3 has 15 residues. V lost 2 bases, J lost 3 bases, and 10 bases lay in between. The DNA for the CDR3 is TGTGCCAGCTCACCAACCGGGGGCGACACCGGGGAGCTGTTTTTT. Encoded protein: CASSPTGGDTGELFF.

The CDR3 loop is CTSSPTVGRNQPQHF. CDR3 DNA: TGTACCAGCAGCCCGACCGTGGGGAGGAATCAGCCCCAGCATTTT. This chain uses TRBV7-2 with TRBJ1-5, with no clear D. CDR3 length: 15 residues. V lost 5 bases and J 4 bases, leaving 15 bases between the germline ends. Germline V gives CDR1 SGHTA, CDR2 FQGNSA. The full variable domain, in which reference TRBV7-2 and TRBJ1-5 provide the parts outside the CDR3, is GAGVSQSPSNKVTEKGKDVELRCDPISGHTALYWYRQSLGQGLEFLIYFQGNSAPDKSGLPSDRFSAERTGGSVSTLTIQRTQQEDSAVYLCTSSPTVGRNQPQHFGDGTRLSIL.

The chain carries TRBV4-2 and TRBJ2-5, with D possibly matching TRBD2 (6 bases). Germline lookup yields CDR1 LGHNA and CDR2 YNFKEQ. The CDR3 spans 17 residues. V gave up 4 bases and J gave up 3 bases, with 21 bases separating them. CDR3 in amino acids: CASSLFGPVRGEETQYF. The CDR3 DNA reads TGTGCCAGCAGCCTGTTTGGACCCGTGCGGGGTGAAGAGACCCAGTACTTC.

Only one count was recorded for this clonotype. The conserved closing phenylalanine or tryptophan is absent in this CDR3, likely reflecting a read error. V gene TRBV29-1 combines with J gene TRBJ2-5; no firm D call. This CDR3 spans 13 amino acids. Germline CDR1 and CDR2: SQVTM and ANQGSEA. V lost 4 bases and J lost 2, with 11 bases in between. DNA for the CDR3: TGCAGCGTTGGATGGGCAGCTCAAGAGACCCAGTACTCC. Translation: CSVGWAAQETQYS.

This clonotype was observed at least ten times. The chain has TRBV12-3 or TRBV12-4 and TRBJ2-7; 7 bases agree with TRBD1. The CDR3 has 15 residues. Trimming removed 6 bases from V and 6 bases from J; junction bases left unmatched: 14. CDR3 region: CASSRQGVVKREQYF. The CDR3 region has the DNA TGTGCCAGCAGCAGACAGGGTGTGGTGAAGCGCGAGCAGTACTTC.

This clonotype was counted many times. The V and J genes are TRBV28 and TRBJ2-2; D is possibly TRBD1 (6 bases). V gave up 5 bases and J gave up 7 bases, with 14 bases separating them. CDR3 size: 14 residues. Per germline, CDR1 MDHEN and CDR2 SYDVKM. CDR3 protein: CASSLRGSGGELFF. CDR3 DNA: TGTGCCAGCAGTCTCAGGGGTTCGGGCGGGGAGCTGTTTTTT.